Detailed here is one T cell receptor beta chain. Its antigen remains unidentified. This record comes from a study of vaccination effects on CD4 cells after COVID-19. V was cut by 5 bases and J by 7 bases, with 18 bases left in between. Germline loops: CDR1 SGHVS, CDR2 FNYEAQ. The CDR3 consists of 15 residues. Study-wide points: After vaccination of healthy people, only 1 of 255 vaccine-induced clones cross-reacted with common cold coronaviruses.

The table came from immunoSEQ multiplex PCR; TCRdb's copy has only in-frame clones and leaves some out. The sample lists around 30,000 clones, about 66% seen once, with 28% in the top ten. Antigen-specific CD4+ T cells were expanded with viral peptide pools in the ViraFEST assay before sequencing. CD4+ T cells were isolated after around 9 days of culture. Prior SARS-CoV-2 infection was absent in the vaccine recipients, as shown by negative nucleocapsid antibodies. A density of about 2.2 million PBMC per well was used; these cells were cultured with roughly 10 IU/ml IL-2 and 10 ug/ml peptides. The chain joins TRBV7-6 to TRBJ2-4; D is tentatively TRBD1 or TRBD2 (5 bases each). The TCR comes from a human donor who received a COVID-19 vaccine. Sequencing used CD4+ T cells from PBMCs cultured with HCoV-229E spike peptides, obtained before COVID-19 vaccination. CDR3 region: CASSPLDGAANIQYF. CDR3 nucleotides: TGTGCCAGCAGCCCACTCGACGGGGCGGCGAACATTCAGTACTTC.